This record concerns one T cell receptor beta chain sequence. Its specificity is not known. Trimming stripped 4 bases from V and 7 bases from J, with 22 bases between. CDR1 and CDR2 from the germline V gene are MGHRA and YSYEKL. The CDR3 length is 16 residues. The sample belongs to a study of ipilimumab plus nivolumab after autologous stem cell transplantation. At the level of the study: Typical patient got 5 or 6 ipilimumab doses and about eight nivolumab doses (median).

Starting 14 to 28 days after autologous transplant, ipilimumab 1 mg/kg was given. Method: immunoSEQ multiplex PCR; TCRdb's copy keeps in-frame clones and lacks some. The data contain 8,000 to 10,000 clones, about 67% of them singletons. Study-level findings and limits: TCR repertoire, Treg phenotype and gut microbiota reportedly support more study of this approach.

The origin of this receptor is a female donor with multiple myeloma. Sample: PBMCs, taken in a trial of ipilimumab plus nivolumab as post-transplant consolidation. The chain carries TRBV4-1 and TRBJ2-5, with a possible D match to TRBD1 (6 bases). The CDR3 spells CASSLRAEQGGGTQYF. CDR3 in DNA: TGCGCCAGCAGCCTTCGGGCGGAACAGGGTGGAGGGACCCAGTACTTC.